This T cell receptor (beta chain) was identified in a study of monozygotic twins with inflammatory bowel disease. TCRdb reprocessed the 5' RACE reads and stores each CDR3 protein as one record, lacking DNA. This sample contains approximately 140,000 distinct CDR3 sequences. The CDR3 contains 15 residues. Germline V gene sequence: CDR1 SEHNR, CDR2 FQNEAQ (reference sequence). Material for sequencing was blood. The sequence was collected from a human donor with ulcerative colitis or Crohn's disease, or a healthy co-twin of an affected twin (not recorded which). The V and J genes are TRBV7-9 and TRBJ1-3. CDR3 protein: CASSLSGISGNTIYF. Together with reference TRBV7-9 and TRBJ1-3, the CDR3 gives the full variable domain: DTGVSQNPRHKITKRGQNVTFRCDPISEHNRLYWYRQTLGQGPEFLTYFQNEAQLEKSRLLSDRFSAERPKGSFSTLEIQRTEQGDSAMYLCASSLSGISGNTIYFGEGSWLTVV.